This TCR beta chain appears in the sequencing data of a study of blood T cell repertoires in COVID-19. Germline lookup yields CDR1 SGHAT and CDR2 FQNNGV. The V end lost 6 bases, the J end lost 5 bases, and 22 bases lay between the germline ends. The CDR3 consists of 16 residues. Produced via immunoSEQ multiplex PCR; TCRdb's table is partial and in-frame only. The top ten hold approximately 5.1% of the sample, which has about 140,000 clones, roughly 83% seen once. Within 2 weeks before study entry, exposed participants met a COVID-19 case. The TCR comes from a man in his 70s who had been exposed to COVID-19. The sequencing sample was made of PBMCs or T cells enriched from blood (not recorded which). The chain has TRBV11-2 and TRBJ2-5, with D possibly TRBD1 on 5 matching bases. The CDR3 region has the DNA TGTGCCAGCAGATTACAAGGGGCAGGAACCTCCGAGACCCAGTACTTC. This sequence encodes CASRLQGAGTSETQYF.